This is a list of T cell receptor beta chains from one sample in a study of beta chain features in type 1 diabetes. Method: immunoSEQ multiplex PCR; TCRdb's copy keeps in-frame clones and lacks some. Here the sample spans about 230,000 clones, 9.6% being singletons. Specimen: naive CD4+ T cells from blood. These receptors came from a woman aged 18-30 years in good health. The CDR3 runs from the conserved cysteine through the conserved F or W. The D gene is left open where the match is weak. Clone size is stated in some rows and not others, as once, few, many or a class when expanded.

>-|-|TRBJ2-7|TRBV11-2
CASSQGRYEQYF
TGTGCCAGCTCCCAGGGGCGTTACGAGCAGTACTTC
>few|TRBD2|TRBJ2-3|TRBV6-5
CASSRGLAGTDTQYF
TGTGCCAGCAGCCGAGGACTAGCGGGCACAGATACGCAGTATTTT
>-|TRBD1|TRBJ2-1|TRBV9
CASSVHRGQSYNEQFF
TGTGCCAGCAGCGTTCACAGGGGGCAGTCCTACAATGAGCAGTTCTTC
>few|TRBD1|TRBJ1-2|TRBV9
CASSVGNRGNYGYTF
TGTGCCAGCAGCGTAGGGAACAGGGGCAACTATGGCTACACCTTC
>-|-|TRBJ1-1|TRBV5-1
CASSAGVLGKLNTEAFF
TGCGCCAGCAGCGCGGGGGTTTTGGGAAAACTGAACACTGAAGCTTTCTTT
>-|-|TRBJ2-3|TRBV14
CASSQETGSTDTQYF
TGTGCCAGCAGCCAGGAAACAGGTAGCACAGATACGCAGTATTTT
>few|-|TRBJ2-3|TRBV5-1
CASSPSRGTDTQYF
TGCGCCAGCAGCCCGTCCCGGGGCACAGATACGCAGTATTTT
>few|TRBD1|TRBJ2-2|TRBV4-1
CASSHGPGQGRSGELFF
TGCGCCAGCAGCCACGGTCCGGGACAGGGGCGGTCCGGGGAGCTGTTTTTT
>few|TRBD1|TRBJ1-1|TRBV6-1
CASSEFGTVLNTEAFF
TGTGCCAGCAGTGAATTTGGGACAGTCTTGAACACTGAAGCTTTCTTT
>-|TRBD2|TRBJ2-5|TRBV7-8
CASSLGASGTQETQYF
TGTGCCAGCAGCTTAGGGGCTAGCGGGACCCAAGAGACCCAGTACTTC
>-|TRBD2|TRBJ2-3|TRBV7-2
CASSRPGTSGRGRPDTQYF
TGTGCCAGCAGTCGACCCGGGACTAGCGGGAGAGGTCGGCCAGATACGCAGTATTTT
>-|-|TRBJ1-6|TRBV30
CAWSPGPLNNSPLHF
TGTGCCTGGAGCCCGGGTCCCCTAAATAATTCACCCCTCCACTTT
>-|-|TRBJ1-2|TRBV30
CACRLQGRNTNYGYTF
TGTGCCTGTCGTCTACAGGGTAGAAATACTAACTATGGCTACACCTTC
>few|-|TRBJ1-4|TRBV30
CAWTEGLTNEKLFF
TGTGCCTGGACTGAGGGACTCACTAATGAAAAACTGTTTTTT
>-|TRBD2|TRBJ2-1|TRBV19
CASIGGVSYNEQFF
TGTGCCAGTATCGGGGGGGTTTCCTACAATGAGCAGTTCTTC
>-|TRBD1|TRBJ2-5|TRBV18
CASFTGGDQETQYF
TGTGCCAGCTTCACAGGGGGAGACCAAGAGACCCAGTACTTC
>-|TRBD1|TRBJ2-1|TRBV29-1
CSVRQGARQFF
TGCAGCGTCAGACAGGGGGCGCGACAGTTCTTC
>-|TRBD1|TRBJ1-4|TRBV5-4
CASSLEAGGGEKLFF
TGTGCCAGCAGCTTGGAGGCAGGGGGAGGTGAAAAACTGTTTTTT
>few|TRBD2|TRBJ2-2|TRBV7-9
CASRPTSGPTGELFF
TGTGCCAGCAGACCGACTAGCGGTCCCACCGGGGAGCTGTTTTTT
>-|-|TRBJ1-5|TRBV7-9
CASSLDTGLQPQHF
TGTGCCAGCAGCTTAGATACAGGGCTACAGCCCCAGCATTTT
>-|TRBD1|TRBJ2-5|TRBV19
CASTLSGTGVLKETQYF
TGTGCCAGTACACTTTCCGGGACAGGGGTTCTCAAGGAGACCCAGTACTTC
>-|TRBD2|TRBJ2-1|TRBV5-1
CASSLKAGGSYNEQFF
TGCGCCAGCAGCTTGAAGGCGGGGGGGTCCTACAATGAGCAGTTCTTC
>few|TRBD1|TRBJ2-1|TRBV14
CASSRLPGQGGSFRSYNEQFF
TGTGCCAGCAGCCGCCTTCCGGGACAGGGGGGCTCATTTCGGTCCTACAATGAGCAGTTCTTC
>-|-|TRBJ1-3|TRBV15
CATRIDRRSGNTIYF
TGTGCCACCAGGATTGACAGACGCTCTGGAAACACCATATATTTT
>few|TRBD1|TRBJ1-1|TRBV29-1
CSISITGVNTEAFF
TGCAGCATTTCTATAACAGGGGTGAACACTGAAGCTTTCTTT
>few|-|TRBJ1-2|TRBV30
CAWRGSTAAYYGYTF
TGTGCCTGGCGGGGATCCACGGCCGCGTACTATGGCTACACCTTC
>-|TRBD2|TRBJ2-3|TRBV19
CASSIGGGTDTQYF
TGTGCCAGTAGTATCGGGGGGGGCACAGATACGCAGTATTTT
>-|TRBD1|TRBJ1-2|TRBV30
CAWGGTGSGYTF
TGTGCCTGGGGGGGGACAGGCAGTGGCTACACCTTC
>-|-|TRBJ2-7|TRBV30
CAWKAQAVPYEQYF
TGTGCCTGGAAGGCTCAGGCCGTCCCTTACGAGCAGTACTTC
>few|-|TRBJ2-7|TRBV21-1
CASSKDSSYEQYF
TGTGCCAGCAGCAAGGACAGCTCCTACGAGCAGTACTTC
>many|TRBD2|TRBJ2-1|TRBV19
CASSTLAGAYNEQFF
TGTGCCAGTAGCACTCTAGCGGGGGCCTACAATGAGCAGTTCTTC
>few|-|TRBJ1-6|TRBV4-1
CASSQGRTVYNSPLHF
TGCGCCAGCAGCCAAGGGAGGACGGTTTATAATTCACCCCTCCACTTT
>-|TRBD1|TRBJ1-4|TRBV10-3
CASGQVGEKLFF
TGTGCCAGCGGACAGGTGGGGGAAAAACTGTTTTTT
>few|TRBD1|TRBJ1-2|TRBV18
CASSSTSGTDYGYTF
TGTGCCAGCTCGTCCACCTCCGGGACAGACTATGGCTACACCTTC
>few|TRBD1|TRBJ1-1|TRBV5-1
CASSLEQTGKKAFF
TGCGCCAGCAGCTTGGAGCAGACAGGGAAAAAAGCTTTCTTT
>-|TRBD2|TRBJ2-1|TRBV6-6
CASSPSGSSYNEQFF
TGTGCCAGCAGTCCAAGCGGGAGCTCCTACAATGAGCAGTTCTTC
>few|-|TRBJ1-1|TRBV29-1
CSVGFGINTEAFF
TGCAGCGTTGGGTTCGGGATCAACACTGAAGCTTTCTTT
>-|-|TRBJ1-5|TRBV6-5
CASSPTGKDQPQHF
TGTGCCAGCAGTCCAACAGGGAAGGATCAGCCCCAGCATTTT
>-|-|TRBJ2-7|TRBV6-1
CASTSWRYEQYF
TGTGCCAGCACCTCGTGGCGGTACGAGCAGTACTTC
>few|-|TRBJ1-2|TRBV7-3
CASSLIGGNYGYTF
TGTGCCAGCAGCTTAATCGGGGGAAACTATGGCTACACCTTC
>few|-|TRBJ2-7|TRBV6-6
CASTTGQIYEQYF
TGTGCCAGCACCACAGGGCAGATCTACGAGCAGTACTTC
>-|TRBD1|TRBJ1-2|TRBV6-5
CASSYRTGFYTF
TGTGCCAGCAGTTACCGGACAGGGTTCTACACCTTC
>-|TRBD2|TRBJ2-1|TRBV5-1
CASSLRGGPDNEQFF
TGCGCCAGCAGCTTGCGGGGGGGGCCGGACAATGAGCAGTTCTTC
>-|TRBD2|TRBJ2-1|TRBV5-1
CASSPISGSLSYNEQFF
TGCGCCAGCAGCCCAATTAGCGGGAGTCTCTCCTACAATGAGCAGTTCTTC